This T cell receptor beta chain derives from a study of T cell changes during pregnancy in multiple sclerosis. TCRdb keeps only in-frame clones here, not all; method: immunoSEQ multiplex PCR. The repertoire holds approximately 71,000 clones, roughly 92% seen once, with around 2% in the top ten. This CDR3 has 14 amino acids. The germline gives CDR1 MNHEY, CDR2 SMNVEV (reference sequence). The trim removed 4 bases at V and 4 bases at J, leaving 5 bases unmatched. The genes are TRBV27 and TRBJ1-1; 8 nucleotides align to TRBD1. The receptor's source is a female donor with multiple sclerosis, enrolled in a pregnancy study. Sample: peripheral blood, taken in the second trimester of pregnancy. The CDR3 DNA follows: TGTGCCAGCAGTTCCAGGGGGCGGTTCACTGAAGCTTTCTTT. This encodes CASSSRGRFTEAFF.